This entry concerns a single T cell receptor beta chain. What antigen it recognizes has not been identified. Base qualities are not recorded, but no much larger clone differs from it by a single base. These data originate in a study of blood T cell repertoires in COVID-19 (dated by TCRdb to 2020 to 2022). For the study in its entirety: Samples from collaborators originated in the United States, Italy and Spain and spanned both the acute and convalescent phases of COVID-19. The prospective study material was composed of cDNA or gDNA derived from T cells, B-cell-depleted T cells, or PBMCs. The dataset comprised deeply sampled blood TCRbeta repertoires from subjects exposed to, actively infected with, or recovered from COVID-19. The repertoires were released in a freely available public database meant as a resource for research on the immune response to SARS-CoV-2. The samples were drawn from two sources: the first 160 participants of the ongoing ImmuneRACE study, and 1,200 or so subjects contributed by 6 global collaborators. A de-identified subject ID, COVID-19 status, age in years and sex were almost always included in the sample metadata. Where available, HLA class I and class II types were obtained from metadata supplied by the sample provider rather than from assay-based typing.

Study-wide findings and limitations: How much clinical and demographic metadata was included differed by source and by participant, and the metadata was provided uncurated.

TCRbeta CDR3 regions were amplified from genomic DNA by means of the immunoSEQ Assay, a bias-controlled multiplex PCR. In the paper's pipeline: Nucleated cell counts per sample were estimated from amplification of reference gene primers within the assay. To quantify the absolute abundance of each unique TCRbeta CDR3 rearrangement, sequence reads were collapsed and filtered. For each sample, productive Simpson clonality was calculated as the square root of Simpson's diversity index across productive rearrangements. Drawn from immuneACCESS, this table holds only the in-frame rearrangements with V and J called that TCRdb kept. Clones are partly lost; checked studies trace under half to an unresolved V gene and leave the rest unexplained. Clonal size and the V and J genes are those of that table, whereas D and trimming came from the DNA. Within this sample are around 70,000 clones, with roughly 79% of them counted one time only. Roughly 21% of the sample is taken by the ten largest.

As encoded in the germline V gene, CDR1 is SQVTM while CDR2 is ANQGSEA. V is cut by 3 bases and J by 6 bases, and the space between the germline ends is 12 bases. The CDR3 holds 13 amino acids from the cysteine to the phenylalanine. The retained sequence is limited to the CDR3, 39 bases, with the frame set at the first base. Each collaborating institution followed its own protocols to collect whole blood in K2EDTA tubes. For TCRbeta analysis, collaborators shipped samples as frozen whole blood, isolated PBMCs, or DNA extracted from either of those sample types. Source material: peripheral blood. This receptor was identified in a man between 65 and 85 years old with acute or convalescent COVID-19. The sequence links TRBV29-1 to TRBJ1-5, with no confidently assigned D gene. The DNA sequence is TGCAGCGTTGAGGAGGTGGAGGGTCAGCCCCAGCATTTT. The translation is CSVEEVEGQPQHF. The full variable domain, with segments outside the CDR3 supplied by the reference TRBV29-1 and TRBJ1-5 proteins, appears as SAVISQKPSRDICQRGTSLTIQCQVDSQVTMMFWYRQQPGQSLTLIATANQGSEATYESGFVIDKFPISRPNLTFSTLTVSNMSPEDSSIYLCSVEEVEGQPQHFGDGTRLSIL.